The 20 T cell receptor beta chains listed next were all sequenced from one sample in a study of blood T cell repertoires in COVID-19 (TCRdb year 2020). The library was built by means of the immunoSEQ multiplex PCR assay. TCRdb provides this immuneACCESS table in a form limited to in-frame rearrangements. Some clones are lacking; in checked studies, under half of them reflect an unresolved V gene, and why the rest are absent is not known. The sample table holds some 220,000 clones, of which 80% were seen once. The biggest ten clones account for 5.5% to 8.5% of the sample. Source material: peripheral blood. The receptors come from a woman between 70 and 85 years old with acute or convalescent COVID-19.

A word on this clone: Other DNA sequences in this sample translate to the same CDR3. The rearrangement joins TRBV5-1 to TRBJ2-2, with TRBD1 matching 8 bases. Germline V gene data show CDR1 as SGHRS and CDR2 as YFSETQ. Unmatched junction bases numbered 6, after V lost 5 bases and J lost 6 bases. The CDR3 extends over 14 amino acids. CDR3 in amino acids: CASSPGTGPGELFF. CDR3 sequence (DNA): TGCGCCAGCAGTCCCGGGACAGGCCCCGGGGAGCTGTTTTTT.

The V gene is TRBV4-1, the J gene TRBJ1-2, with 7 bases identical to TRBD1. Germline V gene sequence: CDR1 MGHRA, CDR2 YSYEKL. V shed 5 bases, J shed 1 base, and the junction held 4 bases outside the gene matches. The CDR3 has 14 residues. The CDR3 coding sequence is TGCGCCAGCAGCACCGACAGGGTTAACTATGGCTACACCTTC. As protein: CASSTDRVNYGYTF.

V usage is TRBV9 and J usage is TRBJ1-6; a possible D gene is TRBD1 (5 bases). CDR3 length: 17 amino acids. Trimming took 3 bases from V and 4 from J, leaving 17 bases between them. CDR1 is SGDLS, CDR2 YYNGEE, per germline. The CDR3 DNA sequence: TGTGCCAGCAGCGGAGGCGGGGTCCCAGGGTATAATTCACCCCTCCACTTT. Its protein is CASSGGGVPGYNSPLHF. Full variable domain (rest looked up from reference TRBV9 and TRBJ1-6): DSGVTQTPKHLITATGQRVTLRCSPRSGDLSVYWYQQSLDQGLQFLIQYYNGEERAKGNILERFSAQQFPDLHSELNLSSLELGDSALYFCASSGGGVPGYNSPLHFGNGTRLTVT.

The CDR3 DNA reads as TGCGCCAGTGGGGCAGACATGAACACTGAAGCTTTCTTT. Translated, it gives CASGADMNTEAFF. The chain employs TRBV5-1 and TRBJ1-1; D is possibly TRBD1 (5 bases). Per the germline V gene, CDR1 is SGHRS and CDR2 is YFSETQ. The CDR3 covers 13 residues. V was shortened by 8 bases and J by 0 bases, with 11 bases between the two germline ends.

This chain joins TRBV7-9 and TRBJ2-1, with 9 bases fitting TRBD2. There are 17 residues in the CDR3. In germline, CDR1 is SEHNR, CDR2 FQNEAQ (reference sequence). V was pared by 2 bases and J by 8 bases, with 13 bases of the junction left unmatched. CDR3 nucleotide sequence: TGTGCCAGCAGCTTAAAGTCCCGGAGCGGGGGGTCGGATGAGCAGTTCTTC. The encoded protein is CASSLKSRSGGSDEQFF.

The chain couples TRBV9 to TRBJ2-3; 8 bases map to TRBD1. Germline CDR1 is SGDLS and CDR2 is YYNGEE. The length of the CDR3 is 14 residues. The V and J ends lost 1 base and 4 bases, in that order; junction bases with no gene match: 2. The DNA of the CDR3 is TGTGCCAGCAGCGTATTGACAGGGGCAGATACGCAGTATTTT. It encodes CASSVLTGADTQYF.

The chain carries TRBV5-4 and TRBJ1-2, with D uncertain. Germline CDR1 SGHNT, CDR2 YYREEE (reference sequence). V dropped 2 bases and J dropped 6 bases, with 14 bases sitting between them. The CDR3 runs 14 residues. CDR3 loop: CASSFRDGSDGYTF. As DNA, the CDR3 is TGTGCCAGCAGCTTTCGAGACGGGAGTGATGGCTACACCTTC.

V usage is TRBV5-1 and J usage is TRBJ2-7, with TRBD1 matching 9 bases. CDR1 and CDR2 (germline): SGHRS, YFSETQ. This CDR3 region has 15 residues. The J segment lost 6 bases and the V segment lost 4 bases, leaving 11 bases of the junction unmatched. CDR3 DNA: TGCGCCAGCAGCCCACGGACAGGGGAAGCGGGCGAGCAGTACTTC. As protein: CASSPRTGEAGEQYF.

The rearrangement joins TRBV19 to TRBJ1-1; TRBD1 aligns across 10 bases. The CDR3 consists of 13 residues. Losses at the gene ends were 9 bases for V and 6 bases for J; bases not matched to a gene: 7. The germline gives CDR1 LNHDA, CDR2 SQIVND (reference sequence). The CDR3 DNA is TGTGCCAGCAACCCCGGACAGGGGGCTGAAGCTTTCTTT. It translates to CASNPGQGAEAFF.

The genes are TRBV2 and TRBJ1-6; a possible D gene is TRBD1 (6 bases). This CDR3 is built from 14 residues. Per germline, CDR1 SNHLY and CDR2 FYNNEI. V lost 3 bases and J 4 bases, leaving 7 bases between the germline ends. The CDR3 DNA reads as TGTGCCAGCAGTGAGGGACAATATAATTCACCCCTCCACTTT. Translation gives CASSEGQYNSPLHF.

CDR3 DNA: TGTGCCAGCAGCGTAGGGGAGACAGGGGGCGCCTACAATGAGCAGTTCTTC. This gives the protein CASSVGETGGAYNEQFF. The V and J genes are TRBV9 and TRBJ2-1; 10 positions match TRBD1. Per germline, CDR1 SGDLS and CDR2 YYNGEE. The CDR3 sequence is 17 residues long. V was pared by 0 bases and J by 2 bases, with 5 bases of the junction left unmatched. The full variable domain, with the rest looked up from reference TRBV9 and TRBJ2-1, is DSGVTQTPKHLITATGQRVTLRCSPRSGDLSVYWYQQSLDQGLQFLIQYYNGEERAKGNILERFSAQQFPDLHSELNLSSLELGDSALYFCASSVGETGGAYNEQFFGPGTRLTVL.

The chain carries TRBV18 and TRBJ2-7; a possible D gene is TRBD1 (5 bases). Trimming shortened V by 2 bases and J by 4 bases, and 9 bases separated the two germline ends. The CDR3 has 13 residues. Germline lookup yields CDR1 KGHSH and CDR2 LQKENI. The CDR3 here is CASSPDRQYEQYV. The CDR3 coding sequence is TGTGCCAGCTCACCAGACAGACAATACGAGCAGTACGTC.

The DNA of the CDR3 is TGTGCCAGCATAGGCCTCGGGACTAGCGGGGGTGGGTCAGATACGCAGTATTTT. Translation: CASIGLGTSGGGSDTQYF. The chain has TRBV3-1 (or the pseudogene TRBV3-2) and TRBJ2-3, with 14 bases lining up with TRBD2. This CDR3 is built from 18 residues. V lost 7 bases, J lost 4 bases, and 13 bases stayed unmatched. In germline, CDR1 is LGHDT, CDR2 YNNKEL (reference sequence).

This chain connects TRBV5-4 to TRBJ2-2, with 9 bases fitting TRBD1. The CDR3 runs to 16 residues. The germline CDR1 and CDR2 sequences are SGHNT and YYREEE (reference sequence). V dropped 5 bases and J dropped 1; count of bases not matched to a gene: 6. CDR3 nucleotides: TGTGCCAGCAGTGACCCGGGACAGGGGAACACCGGGGAGCTGTTTTTT. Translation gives CASSDPGQGNTGELFF.

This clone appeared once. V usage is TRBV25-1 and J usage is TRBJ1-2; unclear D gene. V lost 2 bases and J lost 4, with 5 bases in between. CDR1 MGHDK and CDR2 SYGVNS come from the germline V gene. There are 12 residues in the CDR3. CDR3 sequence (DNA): TGTGCCAGCAGTGAAGTCGGCTATGGCTACACCTTC. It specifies CASSEVGYGYTF.

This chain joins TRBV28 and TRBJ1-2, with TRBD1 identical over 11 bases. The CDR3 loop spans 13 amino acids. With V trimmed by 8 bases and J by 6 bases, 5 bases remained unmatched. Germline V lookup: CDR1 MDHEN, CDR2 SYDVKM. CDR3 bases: TGTGCCAGCGGGGACAGGGGGAGCAATGGCTACACCTTC. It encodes CASGDRGSNGYTF.

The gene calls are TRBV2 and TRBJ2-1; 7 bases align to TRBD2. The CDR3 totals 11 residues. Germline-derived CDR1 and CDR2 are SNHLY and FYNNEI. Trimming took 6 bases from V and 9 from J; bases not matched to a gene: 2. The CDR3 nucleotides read TGTGCCAGCAGGGGGGAGGGTGAGCAGTTCTTC. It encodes CASRGEGEQFF. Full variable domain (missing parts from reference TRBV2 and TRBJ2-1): EPEVTQTPSHQVTQMGQEVILRCVPISNHLYFYWYRQILGQKVEFLVSFYNNEISEKSEIFDDQFSVERPDGSNFTLKIRSTKLEDSAMYFCASRGEGEQFFGPGTRLTVL.

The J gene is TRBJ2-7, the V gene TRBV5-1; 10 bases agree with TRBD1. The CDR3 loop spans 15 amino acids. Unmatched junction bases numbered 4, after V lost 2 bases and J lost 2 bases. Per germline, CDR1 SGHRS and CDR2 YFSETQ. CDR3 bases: TGCGCCAGCAGCTTCCGACAGGGGGCCCCCTACGAGCAGTACTTC. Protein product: CASSFRQGAPYEQYF.

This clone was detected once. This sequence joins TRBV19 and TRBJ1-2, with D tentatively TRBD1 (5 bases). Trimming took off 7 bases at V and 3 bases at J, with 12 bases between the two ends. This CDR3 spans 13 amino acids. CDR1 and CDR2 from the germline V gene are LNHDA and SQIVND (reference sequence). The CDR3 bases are TGTGCCAGTACGCTCGGGGGTTACTATGGCTACACCTTC. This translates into CASTLGGYYGYTF.

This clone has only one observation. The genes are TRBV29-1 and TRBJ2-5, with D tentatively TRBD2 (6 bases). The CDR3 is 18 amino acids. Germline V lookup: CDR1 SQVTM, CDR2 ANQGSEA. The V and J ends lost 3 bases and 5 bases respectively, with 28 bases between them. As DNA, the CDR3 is TGCAGCGTTGAGCGGGGCCGTAGTGGGTGGCCTTCGAGGGAGACCCAGTACTTC. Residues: CSVERGRSGWPSRETQYF.